The rows below give T cell receptor beta chains drawn from one sample of a study of metastatic and nonmetastatic thyroid tumors. TCRdb used MiXCR to call clones anew from the PCR reads. The repertoire includes roughly 57,000 clones, more than 20% of them detected once, and roughly 4% sits in the top ten. Sequencing used blood. The source is a female donor with papillary thyroid cancer or a benign thyroid nodule (not recorded which). Some clones in this sample may be carry-over from other donors' samples. The CDR3 runs from the conserved cysteine through the conserved F or W. D genes are given only for firm matches. Size is omitted from some rows. Given values are once, few, many or a class for expanded clones.

clone_size,d_call,j_call,cdr3_length,v_call,cdr3_nt,cdr3_aa
many,TRBD1,TRBJ2-2,14,TRBV20-1,TGCAGTGCTAGAGGGACAGGGGTCCCCGGGGAGCTGTTTTTT,CSARGTGVPGELFF
many,TRBD2,TRBJ2-7,15,TRBV7-2,TGTGCCAGCAGCTCTCCAAAGCGGGACTACTACGAGCAGTACTTC,CASSSPKRDYYEQYF
many,-,TRBJ2-5,15,TRBV5-4,TGTGCCAGCATCGGTCGTCGGGGAGGTCAAGAGACCCAGTACTTC,CASIGRRGGQETQYF
many,-,TRBJ2-5,13,TRBV7-9,TGTGCCAGCAGCTTATTTTTAGCGGAGACCCAGTACTTC,CASSLFLAETQYF
once,TRBD1,TRBJ1-5,14,TRBV20-1,TGCAGTGCTAATGCTGGGACAGAAAGTCAGCCCCAGCATTTT,CSANAGTESQPQHF
many,TRBD1,TRBJ2-1,15,TRBV7-6,TGTGCCAGCAGCTACCGGGACAGGGGCGGCAATGAGCAGTTCTTC,CASSYRDRGGNEQFF
many,TRBD1,TRBJ1-5,17,TRBV7-8,TGTGCCAGCAGCCCCGGACAGGGGAGAGAGTTGGGTCAGCCCCAGCATTTT,CASSPGQGRELGQPQHF
many,TRBD1,TRBJ2-2,15,TRBV7-9,TGTGCCAGCCGATTCCTAGGGGGCACGATCGGGGAGCTGTTTTTT,CASRFLGGTIGELFF
many,-,TRBJ2-7,11,TRBV7-8,TGTGCCAGCAGCTTACGACAGGAGCAGTACTTC,CASSLRQEQYF
many,-,TRBJ2-1,12,TRBV20-1,TGCAGTGCCCGTACATACTACGGGGAGCAGTTCTTC,CSARTYYGEQFF
many,TRBD2,TRBJ2-1,14,TRBV7-8,TGTGCCAGCAGCAGAGGGACTAGCGGAGCGGAGCAGTTCTTC,CASSRGTSGAEQFF
many,-,TRBJ2-5,14,TRBV28,TGTGCCAGCAGTTCAAGGGGCGGTTTAGAGACCCAGTACTTC,CASSSRGGLETQYF
-,-,TRBJ1-1,16,TRBV7-6,TGTGCCAGCAGCTTAGCCGGCCCGAGAGAGAACACTGAAGCTTTCTTC,CASSLAGPRENTEAFF
many,-,TRBJ2-1,13,TRBV5-1,TGCGCCAGCAGTTGGGTCGGGCCCAATGAGCAGTTCTTC,CASSWVGPNEQFF
-,-,TRBJ1-1,16,TRBV2,TGTGCCAGCAGTGAGAGACTAGGAAGCGTTTGGACTGAAGCTTTCTTT,CASSERLGSVWTEAFF
-,-,TRBJ1-1,16,TRBV15,TGTGCCACCAGCAGAGATGAGGGGGGATTAGACACTGAAGCTTTCTTT,CATSRDEGGLDTEAFF
many,-,TRBJ2-1,15,TRBV7-6,TGTGCCAGCAGCTCAGCGCTGACTTCCTACAATGAGCAGTTCTTC,CASSSALTSYNEQFF
few,TRBD2,TRBJ2-7,15,TRBV28,TGTGCCATCCGTGGGCGGGGGTCCAGCTCCTACGAGCAGTACTTC,CAIRGRGSSSYEQYF
-,TRBD2,TRBJ2-5,15,TRBV5-1,TGCGCCAGCAGGCGTACTAGCGGTGTGGGAGAGACCCAGTACTTC,CASRRTSGVGETQYF
many,TRBD2,TRBJ2-7,14,TRBV7-9,TGTGCCAGCAGCTTTTCGGACGGGAGGGTCGAGCAGTACTTC,CASSFSDGRVEQYF
many,TRBD2,TRBJ2-1,18,TRBV6-1,TGTGCCAGCAGTGAAGCCGATATACTAGCGGGAGGGTACAATGAGCAGTTCTTC,CASSEADILAGGYNEQFF
few,-,TRBJ1-1,15,TRBV28,TGTGCCAGCAGGTCATGTGATGTTTCGAGGGCTGAAGCTTTCTTT,CASRSCDVSRAEAFF
many,-,TRBJ1-4,14,TRBV28,TGTGCCAGCAGACCGGGACTAAGTAATGAAAAACTGTTTTTT,CASRPGLSNEKLFF
-,TRBD2,TRBJ2-1,16,TRBV11-2,TGTGCCAGCAGCTCCCCGCTAGCGGGGGGGTACAATGAGCAGTTCTTC,CASSSPLAGGYNEQFF
many,-,TRBJ2-2,14,TRBV7-3,TGTGCCAGCAGCTTACTACAGGGCTCCGGGGAGCTGTTTTTT,CASSLLQGSGELFF
-,TRBD2,TRBJ2-1,16,TRBV5-1,TGCGCCAGCAGCTTTACTAGCGGGAGCTCCTACAATGAGCAGTTCTTC,CASSFTSGSSYNEQFF
many,-,TRBJ2-7,12,TRBV6-2/TRBV6-3,TGTGCCAGCAGCACTCACAGGGATGAGCAGTACTTC,CASSTHRDEQYF
many,-,TRBJ2-5,14,TRBV3-1,TGTGCCAGCAGCCAGGGGAGAATGACGGAGACCCAGTACTTC,CASSQGRMTETQYF
many,-,TRBJ2-3,17,TRBV7-8,TGTGCCAGCAGCTTGGCCCTACTAGGCCCACGCACAGATACGCAGTATTTT,CASSLALLGPRTDTQYF
many,-,TRBJ1-3,14,TRBV20-1,TGCAGTGCTAGATCTCTAAATGGAGTATACACCATATATTTT,CSARSLNGVYTIYF
many,-,TRBJ1-5,15,TRBV6-1,TGTGCCAGCAGTCGAAAGGAACTCGGCAATCAGCCCCAGCATTTT,CASSRKELGNQPQHF
many,TRBD2,TRBJ2-2,17,TRBV10-3,TGTGCCACTATGAAACTTAGCGGGGGAGTTAACACCGGGGAGCTGTTTTTT,CATMKLSGGVNTGELFF
many,-,TRBJ1-1,13,TRBV7-8,TGTGCCAGCAGCCTGACGTGGGGGGACGAAGCTTTCTTT,CASSLTWGDEAFF
-,-,TRBJ1-6,14,TRBV12-3/TRBV12-4,TGTGCCAGCACAAGAGAGGGCCGATATTCACACCTCCACTTT,CASTREGRYSHLHF
-,TRBD2,TRBJ2-2,15,TRBV5-4,TGTGTCAGCAGCGAAGCGGGAGCCGGAACCGGGGAGCTGTTTTTT,CVSSEAGAGTGELFF
many,-,TRBJ1-1,13,TRBV5-5,TGTGCCAGCAGCTCCGGACGTTCCACTGAAGCTTTCTTT,CASSSGRSTEAFF
many,TRBD1,TRBJ2-3,14,TRBV20-1,TGCAGTCCCACCGGACAGGGGTTGTCAGATACGCAGTATTTT,CSPTGQGLSDTQYF
many,TRBD2,TRBJ2-1,15,TRBV20-1,TGCAGTGCTAGGGGGGGGTTACGGGAGTTGGATGAGCAGTTCTTC,CSARGGLRELDEQFF
many,-,TRBJ1-1,15,TRBV19,TGTGCCAGTAGTATAGCGGGACAAGTGAACACTGAAGCTTTCTTT,CASSIAGQVNTEAFF
many,-,TRBJ2-1,15,TRBV6-2/TRBV6-3,TGTGCCAGCAGTTACCGGGCTAGCCGGAACAATGAGCAGTTCTTC,CASSYRASRNNEQFF
many,-,TRBJ1-1,14,TRBV2,TGTGCCAGCAGTGACCGTAGGGTGACGACTGAAGCTTTCTTT,CASSDRRVTTEAFF
-,-,TRBJ2-1,16,TRBV18,TGTGCCAGCTCACCACAGGGCGGTTGCTTACCTCATGAGCAGTTCTTC,CASSPQGGCLPHEQFF
many,-,TRBJ2-5,13,TRBV11-3,TGTGCCAGCAGCTTAGATGAGTGGGAGACCCAGTACTTC,CASSLDEWETQYF